These T cell receptor beta chains were read from a single sample in a study of cytomegalovirus exposure and HLA in healthy donors. Assay: immunoSEQ multiplex PCR; the TCRdb copy retains only in-frame clones and omits some. The sample lists 150,000 to 200,000 clones; about 80% were seen once. Sequenced input: PBMCs. These receptors all stem from a woman aged 35 to 49 in good health and CMV-seronegative. The CDR3 runs from the conserved cysteine through the conserved F or W. D genes are given only for firm matches. Clone size, where shown, is once, few, many, or a class for clones that have expanded.

V gene: TRBV30; J gene: TRBJ2-7; D gene: .; clone size: .; CDR3 protein: CAWSVPPGKKQYF; CDR3 DNA: TGTGCCTGGAGTGTACCCCCAGGGAAGAAACAGTACTTC
V gene: TRBV6-5; J gene: TRBJ2-7; D gene: TRBD2; clone size: few; CDR3 protein: CASSYGAGDPYEQYF; CDR3 DNA: TGTGCCAGCAGTTACGGAGCGGGGGACCCCTACGAGCAGTACTTC
V gene: TRBV7-9; J gene: TRBJ1-1; D gene: .; clone size: .; CDR3 protein: CSSSLGPGEAFF; CDR3 DNA: TGTTCCAGCAGCTTAGGCCCAGGGGAGGCTTTCTTT
V gene: TRBV27; J gene: TRBJ2-6; D gene: TRBD2; clone size: once; CDR3 protein: CASSLYPILAGVDPGANVLTF; CDR3 DNA: TGTGCCAGCAGTTTATACCCGATCCTAGCGGGAGTGGACCCTGGGGCCAACGTCCTGACTTTC
V gene: TRBV7-8; J gene: TRBJ2-3; D gene: .; clone size: few; CDR3 protein: CASSLRPPLADTQYF; CDR3 DNA: TGTGCCAGCAGTTTACGACCCCCTCTAGCGGATACGCAGTATTTT
V gene: TRBV6-5; J gene: TRBJ2-4; D gene: .; clone size: .; CDR3 protein: CASSSSGNLAKNIQYF; CDR3 DNA: TGTGCCAGCAGTTCCTCCGGGAACTTAGCCAAAAACATTCAGTACTTC
V gene: TRBV29-1; J gene: TRBJ1-2; D gene: TRBD1; clone size: once; CDR3 protein: CSDRRTGGHGYTF; CDR3 DNA: TGCAGCGATAGAAGGACAGGGGGTCATGGCTACACCTTC
V gene: TRBV4-1; J gene: TRBJ1-4; D gene: .; clone size: .; CDR3 protein: CASSQGTGDEKLFF; CDR3 DNA: TGCGCCAGCAGCCAAGGGACGGGAGATGAAAAACTGTTTTTT
V gene: TRBV7-6; J gene: TRBJ2-1; D gene: TRBD2; clone size: .; CDR3 protein: CASSLRDYSYNEQFF; CDR3 DNA: TGTGCCAGCAGCCTACGGGACTATTCCTACAATGAGCAGTTCTTC
V gene: TRBV27; J gene: TRBJ1-1; D gene: TRBD1; clone size: .; CDR3 protein: CASWDRQNTEAFF; CDR3 DNA: TGTGCCAGCTGGGACAGGCAGAACACTGAAGCTTTCTTT
V gene: TRBV19; J gene: TRBJ1-5; D gene: .; clone size: .; CDR3 protein: CASSTDKNQPQHF; CDR3 DNA: TGTGCCAGTAGTACAGACAAAAATCAGCCCCAGCATTTT
V gene: TRBV5-1; J gene: TRBJ1-2; D gene: TRBD1; clone size: .; CDR3 protein: CASSLGQGSGYTF; CDR3 DNA: TGCGCCAGCAGCTTGGGACAGGGCTCTGGCTACACCTTC
V gene: TRBV30; J gene: TRBJ1-1; D gene: .; clone size: .; CDR3 protein: CAWSVKAWRERNTEAFF; CDR3 DNA: TGTGCCTGGAGTGTAAAAGCGTGGAGAGAACGTAACACTGAAGCTTTCTTT
V gene: TRBV5-1; J gene: TRBJ1-6; D gene: .; clone size: .; CDR3 protein: CASSSDISSYNSPLHF; CDR3 DNA: TGCGCCAGCAGCTCGGACATAAGCTCCTATAATTCACCCCTCCACTTT
V gene: TRBV5-1; J gene: TRBJ2-1; D gene: .; clone size: .; CDR3 protein: CASSLAGDSLDEQFF; CDR3 DNA: TGCGCCAGCAGCTTGGCGGGGGACTCCCTCGACGAGCAGTTCTTC
V gene: TRBV19; J gene: TRBJ1-3; D gene: .; clone size: .; CDR3 protein: CASSILADSGNTIYF; CDR3 DNA: TGTGCCAGTAGTATACTGGCAGACTCTGGAAACACCATATATTTT
V gene: TRBV19; J gene: TRBJ2-1; D gene: .; clone size: .; CDR3 protein: CASVGRFMDEQFF; CDR3 DNA: TGTGCCAGTGTTGGGAGGTTTATGGATGAGCAGTTCTTC
V gene: TRBV5-1; J gene: TRBJ1-2; D gene: TRBD1; clone size: .; CDR3 protein: CASSLVGTGDYGYTF; CDR3 DNA: TGCGCCAGCAGTCTCGTGGGGACAGGGGACTATGGCTACACCTTC
V gene: TRBV23-1; J gene: TRBJ2-7; D gene: .; clone size: .; CDR3 protein: CASRIRDTQWTSRKFYEQYF; CDR3 DNA: TGCGCCAGCAGGATCCGGGACACCCAGTGGACTAGTCGTAAATTCTACGAGCAGTACTTC
V gene: TRBV7-3; J gene: TRBJ2-6; D gene: TRBD2; clone size: few; CDR3 protein: CASSPIGGLAGDLSGANVLTF; CDR3 DNA: TGTGCCAGCAGCCCGATAGGGGGACTAGCGGGAGACCTCTCTGGGGCCAACGTCCTGACTTTC
V gene: TRBV2; J gene: TRBJ2-3; D gene: .; clone size: .; CDR3 protein: CASRETPLSTDTQYF; CDR3 DNA: TGTGCCAGCAGGGAAACTCCTTTAAGCACAGATACGCAGTATTTT
V gene: TRBV10-3; J gene: TRBJ2-7; D gene: TRBD1; clone size: .; CDR3 protein: CAISESSWDRYYEQYF; CDR3 DNA: TGTGCCATCAGTGAGTCATCTTGGGACAGATACTACGAGCAGTACTTC
V gene: TRBV7-8; J gene: TRBJ2-7; D gene: TRBD1; clone size: .; CDR3 protein: CASSGTGTGEPEQYF; CDR3 DNA: TGTGCCAGCAGCGGCACCGGGACAGGGGAACCCGAGCAGTACTTC
V gene: TRBV6-6; J gene: TRBJ2-1; D gene: TRBD2; clone size: .; CDR3 protein: CASRTGTSGFNEQFF; CDR3 DNA: TGTGCCAGCAGAACCGGGACTAGCGGTTTCAATGAGCAGTTCTTC
V gene: TRBV5-1; J gene: TRBJ1-4; D gene: .; clone size: .; CDR3 protein: CASSLEGRGGEKLFF; CDR3 DNA: TGCGCCAGCAGCTTGGAGGGAAGGGGAGGTGAAAAACTGTTTTTT
V gene: TRBV11-2; J gene: TRBJ1-2; D gene: .; clone size: .; CDR3 protein: CASSSPGHVNYGYTF; CDR3 DNA: TGTGCCAGCAGCTCCCCGGGACACGTTAACTATGGCTACACCTTC
V gene: TRBV5-1; J gene: TRBJ2-5; D gene: TRBD1; clone size: .; CDR3 protein: CASRGTGGEETQYF; CDR3 DNA: TGCGCCAGCAGGGGAACAGGGGGCGAAGAGACCCAGTACTTC